What follows are 17 T cell receptor beta chains derived from one specimen sequenced in a study of cytomegalovirus exposure and HLA in healthy donors. The PCR used 60 Vbeta and 13 Jbeta primers. Data came from immunoSEQ multiplex PCR; TCRdb stores just in-frame clones and leaves some out. The table lists over 100,000 clones, 70% to 80% of them singletons. The sequencing sample was made of PBMCs. The receptors derive from a woman in her late teens or twenties in good health and CMV-seropositive.

In this sample, this clone turned up a few times. The rearrangement links TRBV7-9 to TRBJ2-7, with a weak D call TRBD2 (7 bases). The germline V gene has CDR1 SEHNR and CDR2 FQNEAQ (reference sequence). V dropped 3 bases and J dropped 3 bases, with 18 bases sitting between them. CDR3 length: 16 residues. CDR3: CASSLYLGGGHYEQYF. The DNA for the CDR3 is TGTGCCAGCAGCTTGTACCTGGGCGGGGGACACTACGAGCAGTACTTC.

The chain uses TRBV7-8 and TRBJ1-4; D is unresolved. The germline CDR1 and CDR2 sequences are SGHVS and FQNEAQ. The CDR3 is made up of 14 amino acids. Trimming stripped 9 bases from V and 7 bases from J, with 18 bases between. The CDR3 nucleotides are TGTGCCAGTTTAGACCGGGGTTTTGGTGAAAAACTGTTTTTT. Its translation: CASLDRGFGEKLFF.

CDR3 DNA sequence: TGCGCCAGCAGCTTGGTCTCTCCGGGTGAGCAGTTCTTC. Translation gives CASSLVSPGEQFF. This chain links TRBV5-1 with TRBJ2-1, with D unclear. V was cut by 0 bases and J by 9 bases, with 10 bases left in between. The length of the CDR3 is 13 residues. Germline lookup yields CDR1 SGHRS and CDR2 YFSETQ.

This clone was seen more than once but under ten times. The V and J genes are TRBV19 and TRBJ1-2; TRBD1 aligns across 7 bases. The trim removed 3 bases at V and 8 bases at J, leaving 12 bases unmatched. The CDR3 covers 15 residues. Looked up from germline, CDR1 is LNHDA and CDR2 is SQIVND (reference sequence). The CDR3 bases are TGTGCCAGTAGTATTTCTCCGGGAGGGGGCGACGGCTACACCTTC. Residues: CASSISPGGGDGYTF.

Only a few counts were recorded for this clone. The V call is TRBV18, the J call TRBJ1-4; no clear D. V was pared by 6 bases and J by 4 bases, with 15 bases between. Germline V gene data show CDR1 as KGHSH and CDR2 as LQKENI. The CDR3 extends over 15 amino acids. DNA for the CDR3: TGTGCCAGCTCCCCCACGGACTCTTATAATGAAAAACTGTTTTTT. Translated, it gives CASSPTDSYNEKLFF. The full variable domain, completed using reference TRBV18 and TRBJ1-4, is NAGVMQNPRHLVRRRGQEARLRCSPMKGHSHVYWYRQLPEEGLKFMVYLQKENIIDESGMPKERFSAEFPKEGPSILRIQQVVRGDSAAYFCASSPTDSYNEKLFFGSGTQLSVL.

This clone has a single count. The chain is built from TRBV7-9 and TRBJ2-4, with a weak D call TRBD1 (6 bases). Deletions cut 4 bases from V and 6 bases from J, with 16 bases between. CDR3 length equals 15 residues. CDR1 and CDR2 (germline): SEHNR, FQNEAQ (reference sequence). In nucleotides, the CDR3 is TGTGCCAGCAGCTCACCTACAGGGCTGGGAAACATTCAGTACTTC. Protein sequence: CASSSPTGLGNIQYF.

The table lists this clone with a few counts. At one end the junction does not follow the germline gene, possibly because of a read error. This chain joins TRBV7-7 and TRBJ1-2; a possible D gene is TRBD1 (5 bases). Germline V gene lookup returns CDR1 SSHAT and CDR2 FNYEAQ (reference sequence). This CDR3 is 13 amino acids long. Here the CDR3 DNA reads TGTGCTAGCAGCGCGGGGCCGGGCTATGGCTACACCTTC. It encodes CASSAGPGYGYTF.

In its sample, this clone was seen a few times. CDR3 protein: CASSLGAGDADYGYTF. Here the CDR3 DNA reads TGTGCCAGCAGCCTTGGGGCCGGCGACGCTGACTATGGCTACACCTTC. The chain recombines TRBV7-6 with TRBJ1-2; TRBD1 is a possible D gene (5 bases). The CDR3 covers 16 residues. Germline assignment: CDR1 SGHVS and CDR2 FNYEAQ. Trimming shortened V by 5 bases and J by 3 bases, and 19 bases separated the two germline ends.

The chain carries TRBV30 and TRBJ1-3; 9 nucleotides match TRBD1. V shed 0 bases and J 2 bases; nucleotides not matched to a gene: 2. Germline-derived CDR1 and CDR2 are GTSNPN and SVGIG (reference sequence). This CDR3 has 15 residues. CDR3 loop: CAWSVRDRAGNTIYF. CDR3 nucleotide sequence: TGTGCCTGGAGTGTCCGGGACAGGGCTGGAAACACCATATATTTT.

The V gene is TRBV5-1, the J gene TRBJ1-1; no firm D call. The CDR3 spans 14 residues. CDR1 and CDR2 (germline): SGHRS, YFSETQ. The ends were cut back, 5 bases at V and 4 bases at J, with 15 bases in the middle. CDR3 nucleotides: TGCGCCAGCAGTCTGTCGGCGGGCGGCACTGAAGCTTTCTTT. Encoded protein: CASSLSAGGTEAFF.

The chain carries TRBV6-1 and TRBJ1-1; 9 nucleotides align to TRBD1. The germline V gene encodes CDR1 MNHNS and CDR2 SASEGT. This CDR3 region has 14 residues. V shed 4 bases, J shed 4 bases, and the junction held 4 bases outside the gene matches. Here the CDR3 DNA reads TGTGCCAGCAGTGGGGACAGGGCGAGCACTGAAGCTTTCTTT. Its translation is CASSGDRASTEAFF.

The chain carries TRBV5-6 and TRBJ1-1, with D maybe TRBD1 (5 bases). V was pared by 5 bases and J by 5 bases, with 16 bases between. This CDR3 comprises 14 residues. From germline, CDR1 is SGHDT and CDR2 YYEEEE. The DNA of the CDR3 is TGTGCCAGCAGGCGTTCAGGGCGGTGGACTGAAGCTTTCTTT. It yields the protein CASRRSGRWTEAFF.

This clone has more than one count but fewer than ten. This chain joins TRBV4-2 and TRBJ1-5; D unclear. Trimming removed 1 base at V and 5 bases at J, with 12 bases between. Germline CDR1 LGHNA, CDR2 YNFKEQ. This CDR3 region has 15 residues. The CDR3 region has the DNA TGTGCCAGCAGCCAAGGGGTAGGAGGTTATCAGCCCCAGCATTTT. The encoded protein is CASSQGVGGYQPQHF.

The gene calls are TRBV5-1 and TRBJ2-5, with TRBD1 identical over 10 bases. The germline V gene encodes CDR1 SGHRS and CDR2 YFSETQ. The V segment lost 3 bases and the J segment 11 bases; nucleotides outside the gene matches: 10. CDR3 length: 14 amino acids. CDR3 region: CASSYDRGLSEQYF. The CDR3 region has the DNA TGCGCCAGCAGCTATGACAGGGGGCTGAGTGAGCAGTACTTC.

This chain uses TRBV21-1 with TRBJ1-4. TRBV21-1 is designated a pseudogene. The CDR3 has 9 residues. The CDR3 loop is CASEEKLFF. CDR3 nucleotides: TGTGCCAGCGAGGAAAAACTGTTTTTT.

Comment on this clone: One end of the junction fails to match germline, which may point to a read error. This rearrangement joins TRBV4-1 to TRBJ2-2, with 11 bases matching TRBD2. The CDR3 spans 18 residues. Germline-derived CDR1 and CDR2 are MGHRA and YSYEKL. CDR3 sequence: CASSQPGTSGANTGELFF. The CDR3 DNA reads as TGCGCCAGCAGCCAGCCCGGGACTAGCGGTGCGAACACCGGAGAGCTGTTTTTT.

In nucleotides, the CDR3 is TGTGCCAGCAGCTTTTATCTCGGGTTCTCTGGAAACACCATATATTTT. It encodes CASSFYLGFSGNTIYF. V is TRBV5-8 and J is TRBJ1-3; unclear D gene. The germline V gene has CDR1 SGHTS and CDR2 YDEGEE. This CDR3 has 16 residues. V lost 2 bases, J lost 0 bases, and 12 bases lay in between.